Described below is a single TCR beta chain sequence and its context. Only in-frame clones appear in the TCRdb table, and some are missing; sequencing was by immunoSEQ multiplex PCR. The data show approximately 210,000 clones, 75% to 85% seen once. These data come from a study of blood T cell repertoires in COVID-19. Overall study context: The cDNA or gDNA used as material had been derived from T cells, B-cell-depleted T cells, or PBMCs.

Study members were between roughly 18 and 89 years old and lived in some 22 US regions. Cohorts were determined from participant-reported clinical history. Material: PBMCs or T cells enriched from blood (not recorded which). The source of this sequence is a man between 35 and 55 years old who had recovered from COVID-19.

Written as DNA, the CDR3 is TGTGCCAGCAGCGCACGGGCAGGGGCTGAGTACAATGAGCAGTTCTTC. Its protein product is CASSARAGAEYNEQFF. This chain connects TRBV11-3 to TRBJ2-1; TRBD1 might be the D (6 bases). In germline, CDR1 is SGHNT, CDR2 YENEEA. The CDR3 is 16 residues long. Trimming took 5 bases from V and 4 from J, leaving 18 bases between them.